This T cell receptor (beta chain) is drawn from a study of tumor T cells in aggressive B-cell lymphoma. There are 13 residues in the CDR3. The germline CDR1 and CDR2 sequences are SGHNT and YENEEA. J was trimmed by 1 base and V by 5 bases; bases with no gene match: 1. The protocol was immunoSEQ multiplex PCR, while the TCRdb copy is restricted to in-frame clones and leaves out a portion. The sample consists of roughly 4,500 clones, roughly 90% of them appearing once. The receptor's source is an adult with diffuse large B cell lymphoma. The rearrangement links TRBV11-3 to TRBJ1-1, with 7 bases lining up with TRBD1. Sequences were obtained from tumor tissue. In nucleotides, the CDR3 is TGTGCCAGCAGCAACAGGGGGAACACTGAAGCTTTCTTT. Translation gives CASSNRGNTEAFF.